These 10 T cell receptor beta chains share one sample of origin, sequenced in a study of T cell responses to AZD1222 COVID-19 vaccine. This table comes from immunoSEQ multiplex PCR, and its TCRdb copy is limited to in-frame clones, with some not included. This sample has approximately 170,000 clones, with 85% to 95% found just once. This specimen consisted of peripheral blood, obtained on day 0 of AZD1222 vaccination. All receptors derive from an adult in good health.

The chain carries TRBV6-5 and TRBJ2-3; maybe TRBD2 (5 bases). This CDR3 comprises 16 residues. V was clipped by 0 bases and J by 3 bases, with 13 bases between them. Germline V gives CDR1 MNHEY, CDR2 SVGAGI. For the CDR3, the DNA is TGTGCCAGCAGTTACTCGAATCGGGGTTTTACAGATACGCAGTATTTT. It codes for CASSYSNRGFTDTQYF.

This chain links TRBV28 with TRBJ1-5, with D hard to call. Germline CDR1 is MDHEN and CDR2 is SYDVKM. The CDR3 has 13 amino acids. V was trimmed by 4 bases and J by 4 bases, leaving 8 bases between them. The CDR3 nucleotides read TGTGCCAGCAGTTCCACAATTAATCAGCCCCAGCATTTT. It yields the protein CASSSTINQPQHF.

In DNA, the CDR3 is TGTGCCAGCAGCTTACAACAGGGCCAAAAACTGTTTTTT. This codes for CASSLQQGQKLFF. The chain has TRBV7-9 and TRBJ1-4, with D possibly matching TRBD1 (6 bases). The CDR3 consists of 13 residues. With 2 bases removed from V and 9 bases from J, the gap between germline ends came to 10 bases. The germline CDR1 and CDR2 sequences are SEHNR and FQNEAQ (reference sequence). The full variable domain, in which reference TRBV7-9 and TRBJ1-4 provide the parts outside the CDR3, is DTGVSQNPRHKITKRGQNVTFRCDPISEHNRLYWYRQTLGQGPEFLTYFQNEAQLEKSRLLSDRFSAERPKGSFSTLEIQRTEQGDSAMYLCASSLQQGQKLFFGSGTQLSVL.

The chain links TRBV12-3 or TRBV12-4 to TRBJ1-4, with a tentative D call TRBD1 (6 bases). CDR3 size: 13 residues. The V end lost 4 bases, the J end lost 8 bases, and 11 bases lay between the germline ends. CDR3 nucleotide sequence: TGTGCCAGCAGTTCTCGGGGGCGGGAAAAACTGTTTTTT. This gives the protein CASSSRGREKLFF.

The V call is TRBV2, the J call TRBJ2-7, with TRBD1 identical over 8 bases. The germline CDR1 and CDR2 sequences are SNHLY and FYNNEI. V lost 2 bases and J lost 6; bases outside the gene matches: 3. There are 13 residues in the CDR3. The CDR3 loop reads CASSERDRSEQYF. The CDR3 DNA reads as TGTGCCAGCAGTGAACGGGACAGGAGCGAGCAGTACTTC.

The chain uses TRBV10-3 and TRBJ1-1; 8 bases fit TRBD1. Germline CDR1 is ENHRY and CDR2 is SYGVKD. The ends lost 7 bases at V and 0 bases at J; junction bases unmatched: 7. CDR3 length equals 15 residues. The CDR3 sequence is CAIKGTGSMNTEAFF. CDR3 nucleotides: TGTGCCATCAAAGGGACAGGATCCATGAACACTGAAGCTTTCTTT.

This clone has a single count. The chain has TRBV6-5 and TRBJ1-5; 7 bases are shared with TRBD1. Germline CDR1 and CDR2: MNHEY and SVGAGI. With V trimmed by 2 bases and J by 0 bases, 4 bases remained unmatched. The CDR3 has 16 amino acids. CDR3 nucleotides: TGTGCCAGCAGTTACCAACAGGGGTTTAGCAATCAGCCCCAGCATTTT. Protein product: CASSYQQGFSNQPQHF.

This rearrangement joins TRBV7-6 to TRBJ2-1; no clear D gene. Per the germline V gene, CDR1 is SGHVS and CDR2 is FNYEAQ. Deletions cut 1 base from V and 2 bases from J, with 6 bases between. The CDR3 contains 14 residues. This CDR3 reads CASSLDSPYNEQFF. CDR3 nucleotide sequence: TGTGCCAGCAGCTTAGACTCTCCCTACAATGAGCAGTTCTTC.

The rearrangement joins TRBV7-9 to TRBJ1-1, with D maybe TRBD1 (5 bases). In germline, CDR1 is SEHNR, CDR2 FQNEAQ (reference sequence). This CDR3 comprises 18 residues. Trimming cost V 5 bases and J 0 bases, with 22 bases left between them. CDR3 sequence: CASSHLFGQRGMNTEAFF. CDR3 nucleotides: TGTGCCAGCAGCCACCTTTTTGGACAAAGGGGTATGAACACTGAAGCTTTCTTT.

The gene calls are TRBV6-2 or TRBV6-3 and TRBJ2-6; D is unresolved. The length of the CDR3 is 15 residues. CDR1 and CDR2 from the germline V gene are MNHEY and SVGEGT. Trimming pared 2 bases from V and 4 bases from J, leaving 9 bases between. Here the CDR3 reads CASSYESVGANVLTF. CDR3 sequence (DNA): TGTGCCAGCAGTTACGAGAGTGTAGGGGCCAACGTCCTGACTTTC.